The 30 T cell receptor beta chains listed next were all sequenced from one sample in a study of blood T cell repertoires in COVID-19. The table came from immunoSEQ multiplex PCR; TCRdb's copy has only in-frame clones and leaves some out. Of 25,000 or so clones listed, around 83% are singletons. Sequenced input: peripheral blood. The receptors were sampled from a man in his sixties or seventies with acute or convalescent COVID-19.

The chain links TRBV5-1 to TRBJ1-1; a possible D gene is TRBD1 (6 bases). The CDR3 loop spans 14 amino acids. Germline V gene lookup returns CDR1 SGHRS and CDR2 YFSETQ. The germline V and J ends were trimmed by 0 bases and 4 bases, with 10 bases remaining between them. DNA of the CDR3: TGCGCCAGCAGCTTGGCAGGGGATGCCACTGAAGCTTTCTTT. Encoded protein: CASSLAGDATEAFF.

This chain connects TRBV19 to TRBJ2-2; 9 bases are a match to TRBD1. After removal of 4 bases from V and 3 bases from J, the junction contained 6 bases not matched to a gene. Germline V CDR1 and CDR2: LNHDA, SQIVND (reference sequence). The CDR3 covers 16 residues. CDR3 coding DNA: TGTGCCAGTAGTACCCCTGGACAGGGGCACACCGGGGAGCTGTTTTTT. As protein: CASSTPGQGHTGELFF.

Written as DNA, the CDR3 is TGCAGTGCCGGGGAGGAGGGGGCCGCTTTCTTC. Its protein product is CSAGEEGAAFF. V usage is TRBV20-1 and J usage is TRBJ2-1, with a possible D match to TRBD1 (7 bases). This CDR3 is 11 amino acids long. Trimming removed 6 bases at V and 16 bases at J, with 19 bases between. Germline values: CDR1 DFQATT, CDR2 SNEGSKA (reference sequence).

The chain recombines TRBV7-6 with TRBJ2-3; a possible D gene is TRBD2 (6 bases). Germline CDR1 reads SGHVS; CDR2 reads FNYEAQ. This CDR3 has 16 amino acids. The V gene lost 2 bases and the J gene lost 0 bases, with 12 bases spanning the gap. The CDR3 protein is CASSLRASGSTDTQYF. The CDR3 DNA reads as TGTGCCAGCAGCTTACGGGCCAGCGGGAGCACAGATACGCAGTATTTT.

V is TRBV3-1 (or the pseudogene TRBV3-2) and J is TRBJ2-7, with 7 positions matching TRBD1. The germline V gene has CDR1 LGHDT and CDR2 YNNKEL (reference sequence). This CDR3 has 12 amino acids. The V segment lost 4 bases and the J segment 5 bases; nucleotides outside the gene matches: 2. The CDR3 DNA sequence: TGTGCCAGCAGCCCCGACAGGGACGAGCAGTACTTC. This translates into CASSPDRDEQYF.

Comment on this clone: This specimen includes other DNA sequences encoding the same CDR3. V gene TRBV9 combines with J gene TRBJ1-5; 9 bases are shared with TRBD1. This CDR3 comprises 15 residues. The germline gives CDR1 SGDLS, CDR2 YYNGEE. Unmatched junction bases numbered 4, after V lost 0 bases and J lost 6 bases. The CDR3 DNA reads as TGTGCCAGCAGCGTAGGTGGGGACAGGGTTCAGCCCCAGCATTTT. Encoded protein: CASSVGGDRVQPQHF.

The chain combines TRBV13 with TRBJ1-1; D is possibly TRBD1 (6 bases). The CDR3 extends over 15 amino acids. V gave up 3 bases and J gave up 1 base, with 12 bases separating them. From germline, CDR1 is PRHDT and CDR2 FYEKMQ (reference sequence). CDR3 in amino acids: CASSLRAGENTEAFF. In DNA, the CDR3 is TGTGCCAGCAGCTTGCGGGCAGGGGAGAACACTGAAGCTTTCTTT.

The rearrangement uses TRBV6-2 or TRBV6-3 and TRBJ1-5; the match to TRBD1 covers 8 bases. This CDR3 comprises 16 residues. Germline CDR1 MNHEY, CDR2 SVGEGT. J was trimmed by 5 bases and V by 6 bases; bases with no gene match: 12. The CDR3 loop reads CASSFPLPGGDQPQHF. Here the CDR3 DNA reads TGTGCCAGCAGCTTTCCTCTACCAGGGGGCGATCAGCCCCAGCATTTT.

The CDR3 DNA reads TGTGCCATCAGTGAGCCGCGAGAGACCCAGTACTTC. This encodes CAISEPRETQYF. This chain connects TRBV10-3 to TRBJ2-5; D call uncertain. The CDR3 is 12 amino acids. Germline V gene sequence: CDR1 ENHRY, CDR2 SYGVKD. The germline V and J ends were trimmed by 2 bases and 4 bases, with 5 bases remaining between them.

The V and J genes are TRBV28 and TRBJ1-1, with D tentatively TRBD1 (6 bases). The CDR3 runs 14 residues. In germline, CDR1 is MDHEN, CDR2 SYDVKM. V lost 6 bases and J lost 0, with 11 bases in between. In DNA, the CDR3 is TGTGCCAGCAGCCCGACAGGCGTGAACACTGAAGCTTTCTTT. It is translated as CASSPTGVNTEAFF.

CDR3 bases: TGTGCCAGCAGCCCTCGGGTCCTTGGGGAAAAACTGTTTTTT. This translates into CASSPRVLGEKLFF. The rearrangement uses TRBV9 and TRBJ1-4; D ambiguous. V lost 4 bases, J lost 8 bases, and 15 bases lay in between. Germline loops: CDR1 SGDLS, CDR2 YYNGEE. This CDR3 region has 14 residues. The full variable domain, in which reference TRBV9 and TRBJ1-4 provide the parts outside the CDR3, is DSGVTQTPKHLITATGQRVTLRCSPRSGDLSVYWYQQSLDQGLQFLIQYYNGEERAKGNILERFSAQQFPDLHSELNLSSLELGDSALYFCASSPRVLGEKLFFGSGTQLSVL.

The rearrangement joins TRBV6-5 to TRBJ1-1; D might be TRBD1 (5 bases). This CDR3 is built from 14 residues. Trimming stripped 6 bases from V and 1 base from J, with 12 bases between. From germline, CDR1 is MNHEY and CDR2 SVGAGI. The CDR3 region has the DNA TGTGCCAGCAGCAAAATCCAGGGGAACACTGAAGCTTTCTTT. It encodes CASSKIQGNTEAFF.

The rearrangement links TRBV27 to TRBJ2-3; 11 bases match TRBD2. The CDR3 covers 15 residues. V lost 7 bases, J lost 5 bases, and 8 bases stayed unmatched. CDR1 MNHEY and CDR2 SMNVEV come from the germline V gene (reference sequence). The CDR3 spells CASTTTSGSGDTQYF. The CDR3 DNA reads TGTGCCAGCACTACCACTAGCGGGAGTGGAGATACGCAGTATTTT.

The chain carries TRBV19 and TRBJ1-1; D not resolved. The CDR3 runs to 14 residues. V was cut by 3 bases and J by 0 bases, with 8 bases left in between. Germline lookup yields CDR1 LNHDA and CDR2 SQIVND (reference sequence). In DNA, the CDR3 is TGTGCCAGTAGTATTGGCGGTTTGAACACTGAAGCTTTCTTT. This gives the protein CASSIGGLNTEAFF.

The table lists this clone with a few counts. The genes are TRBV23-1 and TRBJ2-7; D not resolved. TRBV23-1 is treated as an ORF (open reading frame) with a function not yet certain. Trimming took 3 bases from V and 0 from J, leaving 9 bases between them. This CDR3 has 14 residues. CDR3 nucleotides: TGCGCCAGCAGTCATGATGGCAGCTCCTACGAGCAGTACTTC. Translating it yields CASSHDGSSYEQYF.

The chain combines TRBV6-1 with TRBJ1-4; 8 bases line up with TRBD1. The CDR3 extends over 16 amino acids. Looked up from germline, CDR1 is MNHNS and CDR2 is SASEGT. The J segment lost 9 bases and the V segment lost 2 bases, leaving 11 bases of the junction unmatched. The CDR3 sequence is CASSEFWGRGRQKLFF. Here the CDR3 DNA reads TGTGCCAGCAGTGAATTCTGGGGCAGGGGGCGCCAAAAACTGTTTTTT.

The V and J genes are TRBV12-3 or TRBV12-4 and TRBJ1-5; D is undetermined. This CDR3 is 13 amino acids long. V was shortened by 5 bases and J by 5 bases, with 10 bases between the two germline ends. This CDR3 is CASSQTGYQPQHF. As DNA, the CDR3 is TGTGCCAGCAGTCAGACGGGGTATCAGCCCCAGCATTTT.

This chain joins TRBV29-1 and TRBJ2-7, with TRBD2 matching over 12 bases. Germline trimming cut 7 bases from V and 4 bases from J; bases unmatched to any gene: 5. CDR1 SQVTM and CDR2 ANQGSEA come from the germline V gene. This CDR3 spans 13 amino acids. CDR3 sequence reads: CSAVLAGGYEQYF. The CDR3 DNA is TGCAGCGCCGTACTAGCGGGAGGTTACGAGCAGTACTTC.

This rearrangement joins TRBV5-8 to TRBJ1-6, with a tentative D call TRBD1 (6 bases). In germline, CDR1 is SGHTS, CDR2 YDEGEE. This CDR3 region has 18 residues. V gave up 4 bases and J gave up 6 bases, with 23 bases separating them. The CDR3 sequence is CASSHGTKNVLINSPLHF. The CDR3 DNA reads TGTGCCAGCAGCCACGGGACAAAAAATGTACTCATTAATTCACCCCTCCACTTT.

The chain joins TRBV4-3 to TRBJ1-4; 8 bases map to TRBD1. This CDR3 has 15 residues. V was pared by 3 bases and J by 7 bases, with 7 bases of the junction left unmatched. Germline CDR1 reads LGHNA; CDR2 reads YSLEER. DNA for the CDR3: TGCGCCAGCAGCCATGTCAGGGGGCGGGGTGAAAAACTGTTTTTT. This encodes CASSHVRGRGEKLFF.

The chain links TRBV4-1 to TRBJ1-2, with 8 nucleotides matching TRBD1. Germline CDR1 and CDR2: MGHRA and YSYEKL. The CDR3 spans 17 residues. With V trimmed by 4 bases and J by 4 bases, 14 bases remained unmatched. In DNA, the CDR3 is TGCGCCAGCAGCCTATGGACAGGGCCGGGGATGGGCTATGGCTACACCTTC. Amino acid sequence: CASSLWTGPGMGYGYTF.

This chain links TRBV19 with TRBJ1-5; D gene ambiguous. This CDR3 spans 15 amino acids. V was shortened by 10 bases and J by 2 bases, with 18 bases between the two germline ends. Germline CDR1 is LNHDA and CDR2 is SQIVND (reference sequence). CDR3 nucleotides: TGTGCCACTAATGCGAGGGCGGGTGGCAATCAGCCCCAGCATTTT. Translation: CATNARAGGNQPQHF.

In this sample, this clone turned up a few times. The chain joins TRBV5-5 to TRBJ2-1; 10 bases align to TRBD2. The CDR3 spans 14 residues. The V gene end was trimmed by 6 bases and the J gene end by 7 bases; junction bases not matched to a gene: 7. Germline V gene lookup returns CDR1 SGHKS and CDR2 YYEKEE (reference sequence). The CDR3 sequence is CASNLAGDRNEQFF. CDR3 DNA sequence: TGTGCCAGCAATCTAGCGGGAGATAGGAATGAGCAGTTCTTC. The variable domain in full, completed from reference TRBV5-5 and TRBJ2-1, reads DAGVTQSPTHLIKTRGQQVTLRCSPISGHKSVSWYQQVLGQGPQFIFQYYEKEERGRGNFPDRFSARQFPNYSSELNVNALLLGDSALYLCASNLAGDRNEQFFGPGTRLTVL.

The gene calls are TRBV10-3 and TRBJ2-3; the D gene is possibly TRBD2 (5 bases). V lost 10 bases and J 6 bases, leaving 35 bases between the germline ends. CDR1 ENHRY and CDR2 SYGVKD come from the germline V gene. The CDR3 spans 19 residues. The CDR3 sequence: CANKNTEGSQVKASDTQYF. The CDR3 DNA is TGTGCCAACAAAAATACCGAGGGCAGCCAGGTAAAAGCCTCCGATACGCAGTATTTT.

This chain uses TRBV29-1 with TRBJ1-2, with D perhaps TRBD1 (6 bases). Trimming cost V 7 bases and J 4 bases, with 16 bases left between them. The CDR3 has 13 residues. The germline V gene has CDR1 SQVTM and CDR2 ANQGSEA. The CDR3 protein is CSEQGPPLYGYTF. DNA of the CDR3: TGCAGCGAGCAGGGGCCACCCCTCTATGGCTACACCTTC. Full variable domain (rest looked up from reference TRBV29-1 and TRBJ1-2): SAVISQKPSRDICQRGTSLTIQCQVDSQVTMMFWYRQQPGQSLTLIATANQGSEATYESGFVIDKFPISRPNLTFSTLTVSNMSPEDSSIYLCSEQGPPLYGYTFGSGTRLTVV.

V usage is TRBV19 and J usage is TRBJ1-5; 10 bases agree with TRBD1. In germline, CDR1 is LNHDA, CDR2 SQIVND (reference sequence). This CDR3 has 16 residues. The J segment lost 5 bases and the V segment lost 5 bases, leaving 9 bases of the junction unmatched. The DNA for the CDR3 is TGTGCCAGTAGTGAAGTAGGACAGGGGGAATATCAGCCCCAGCATTTT. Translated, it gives CASSEVGQGEYQPQHF.

The chain's CDR3 is CASRVAGALYTEAFF. CDR3 nucleotides: TGTGCCAGCAGAGTAGCAGGGGCCCTATACACTGAAGCTTTCTTT. The chain employs TRBV7-8 and TRBJ1-1; D possibly corresponds to TRBD1 (6 bases). The germline V gene has CDR1 SGHVS and CDR2 FQNEAQ. Trimming removed 6 bases at V and 3 bases at J, with 17 bases between. This CDR3 has 15 amino acids.

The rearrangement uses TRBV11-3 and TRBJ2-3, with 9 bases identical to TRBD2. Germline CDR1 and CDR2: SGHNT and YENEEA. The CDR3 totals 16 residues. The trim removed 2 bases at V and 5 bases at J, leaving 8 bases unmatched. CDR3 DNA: TGTGCCAGCAGCTTAATACGCGGGGGGGCGGAAGATACGCAGTATTTT. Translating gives CASSLIRGGAEDTQYF. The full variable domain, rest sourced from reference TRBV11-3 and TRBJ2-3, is EAGVVQSPRYKIIEKKQPVAFWCNPISGHNTLYWYLQNLGQGPELLIRYENEEAVDDSQLPKDRFSAERLKGVDSTLKIQPAELGDSAVYLCASSLIRGGAEDTQYFGPGTRLTVL.

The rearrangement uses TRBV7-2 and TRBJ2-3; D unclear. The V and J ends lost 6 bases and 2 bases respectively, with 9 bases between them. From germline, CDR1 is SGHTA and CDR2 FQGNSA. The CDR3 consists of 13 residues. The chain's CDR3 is CASRLPPTDTQYF. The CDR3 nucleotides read TGTGCCAGCAGACTACCCCCCACAGATACGCAGTATTTT.

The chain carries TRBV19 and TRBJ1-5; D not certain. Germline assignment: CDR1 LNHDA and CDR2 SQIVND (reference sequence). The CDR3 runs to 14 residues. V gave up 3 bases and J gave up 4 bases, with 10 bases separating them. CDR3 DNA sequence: TGTGCCAGTAGTATGTCCGGGTCGAATCAGCCCCAGCATTTT. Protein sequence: CASSMSGSNQPQHF.